A single T cell receptor (beta chain) is shown here with its context. This sample is drawn from a study of control samples from healthy donors and cancer patients. Germline loops: CDR1 LGHDT, CDR2 YNNKEL (reference sequence). V shed 4 bases, J shed 5 bases, and the junction held 4 bases outside the gene matches. The CDR3 totals 13 residues. Clones were sequenced by immunoSEQ multiplex PCR, and TCRdb holds only the in-frame ones, with some missing. Altogether around 170,000 clones are present, roughly 89% being singletons, with the ten largest covering approximately 1.4%. The chain uses TRBV3-1 (or the pseudogene TRBV3-2) and TRBJ2-5; 7 nucleotides agree with TRBD2. The receptor was isolated from a woman aged 50 to 60 in good health. The specimen sequenced was blood. The DNA for the CDR3 is TGTGCCAGCAGCCCTTTAGCGGGCGAGACCCAGTACTTC. It specifies CASSPLAGETQYF.